A selection of T cell receptor beta chains follows, all from one sample in a study of cytomegalovirus exposure and HLA in healthy donors. TCRdb's table, derived via immunoSEQ multiplex PCR, lists solely in-frame clones and lacks some. The table lists some 100,000 clones, approximately 73% of them singletons, with over 3.5% in the top ten. Source material: PBMCs. These receptors all come from a woman between 50 and 59 years old in good health and CMV-seropositive. CDR3s include the opening cysteine and the closing phenylalanine or tryptophan. The D gene is left open where the match is weak. Not all rows give a size; the values are once, few, many and, for expanded clones, a class.

CDR3: CASSSGANRGLYTEAFF; DNA: TGTGCCAGCAGCTCGGGTGCCAACAGGGGGCTCTATACTGAAGCTTTCTTT; D: TRBD1; size: -; V: TRBV7-6; J: TRBJ1-1
CDR3: CASSRDRWNTGELFF; DNA: TGTGCCAGTAGTAGGGACAGGTGGAACACCGGGGAGCTGTTTTTT; D: TRBD1; size: -; V: TRBV19; J: TRBJ2-2
CDR3: CASSQEQVLVRGNQPQHF; DNA: TGCGCCAGCAGCCAAGAACAGGTCTTGGTAAGGGGCAATCAGCCCCAGCATTTT; D: -; size: few; V: TRBV4-1; J: TRBJ1-5
CDR3: CASNSRQGSYGYTF; DNA: TGTGCCAGCAACTCCAGACAGGGGAGCTATGGCTACACCTTC; D: TRBD1; size: -; V: TRBV6-5; J: TRBJ1-2
CDR3: CASRESENYNEQFF; DNA: TGCGCCAGCAGGGAGTCAGAGAATTACAATGAGCAGTTCTTC; D: -; size: few; V: TRBV5-1; J: TRBJ2-1
CDR3: CASGGGRNEQFF; DNA: TGTGCCAGCGGCGGGGGCCGAAATGAGCAGTTCTTC; D: -; size: -; V: TRBV9; J: TRBJ2-1
CDR3: CASSPGLGDTGELFF; DNA: TGTGCCAGCAGCCCGGGACTGGGGGACACCGGGGAGCTGTTTTTT; D: -; size: -; V: TRBV14; J: TRBJ2-2
CDR3: CASSFGDPYEQYF; DNA: TGTGCCAGCAGCTTCGGAGACCCCTACGAGCAGTACTTC; D: -; size: -; V: TRBV5-6; J: TRBJ2-7
CDR3: CASSVTGLAERGTGELFF; DNA: TGCGCCAGCTCAGTCACGGGACTAGCGGAAAGAGGCACCGGGGAGCTGTTTTTT; D: TRBD2; size: -; V: TRBV5-1; J: TRBJ2-2
CDR3: CSAMSGSGTISEQYF; DNA: TGCAGCGCCATGTCCGGGTCCGGGACTATCAGCGAGCAGTACTTC; D: TRBD2; size: -; V: TRBV29-1; J: TRBJ2-7
CDR3: CASRAGTAFVEQFF; DNA: TGTGCCAGCAGGGCCGGGACAGCCTTTGTAGAGCAGTTCTTC; D: TRBD1; size: -; V: TRBV2; J: TRBJ2-1
CDR3: CASSPRDIPNNGYTF; DNA: TGTGCCAGCAGTCCTCGGGACATCCCAAACAATGGCTACACCTTC; D: -; size: -; V: TRBV6-6; J: TRBJ1-2
CDR3: CASSDGLRFGNTIYF; DNA: TGTGCCAGTAGTGACGGACTGAGATTTGGAAACACCATATATTTT; D: -; size: once; V: TRBV19; J: TRBJ1-3
CDR3: CASSSLHTDTQYF; DNA: TGTGCCAGCAGCTCACTCCATACAGATACGCAGTATTTT; D: -; size: -; V: TRBV7-2; J: TRBJ2-3
CDR3: CASSTSGGSYEQYF; DNA: TGTGCCAGCTCGACGTCGGGGGGGTCCTACGAGCAGTACTTC; D: TRBD2; size: -; V: TRBV9; J: TRBJ2-7
CDR3: CASSRQFTTNEKLFF; DNA: TGTGCCAGCAGCCGACAGTTCACAACTAATGAAAAACTGTTTTTT; D: -; size: -; V: TRBV2; J: TRBJ1-4
CDR3: CASSVGGSGGLGVEQFF; DNA: TGTGCCAGCAGTGTGGGGGGTAGCGGGGGGCTAGGGGTTGAGCAGTTCTTC; D: TRBD2; size: -; V: TRBV2; J: TRBJ2-1
CDR3: CASSPRDRDYEQYF; DNA: TGTGCCAGCAGCCCTCGGGACAGGGACTACGAGCAGTACTTC; D: TRBD1; size: -; V: TRBV9; J: TRBJ2-7
CDR3: CASKRTGGKDTEAFF; DNA: TGCGCCAGCAAAAGGACAGGGGGTAAGGACACTGAAGCTTTCTTT; D: TRBD1; size: -; V: TRBV5-1; J: TRBJ1-1
CDR3: CASSFSGVGTEAFF; DNA: TGTGCCAGCAGTTTTTCGGGTGTTGGCACTGAAGCTTTCTTT; D: -; size: -; V: TRBV27; J: TRBJ1-1
CDR3: CASSTQGLALYNEQFF; DNA: TGTGCCAGCAGCACCCAGGGACTAGCTCTTTACAATGAGCAGTTCTTC; D: TRBD2; size: -; V: TRBV7-8; J: TRBJ2-1
CDR3: CASSVGISGNTIYF; DNA: TGTGCCAGCAGCGTCGGGATTTCTGGAAACACCATATATTTT; D: -; size: few; V: TRBV9; J: TRBJ1-3
CDR3: CASHRQDTQYF; DNA: TGTGCCAGCCACCGACAGGATACGCAGTATTTT; D: -; size: once; V: TRBV27; J: TRBJ2-3
CDR3: CASSDAGRSFYEQYF; DNA: TGTGCCAGCAGTGATGCGGGACGCTCCTTCTACGAGCAGTACTTC; D: -; size: once; V: TRBV25-1; J: TRBJ2-7
CDR3: CATSREAAYGYTF; DNA: TGTGCCACCAGCAGAGAAGCCGCTTATGGCTACACCTTC; D: -; size: -; V: TRBV15; J: TRBJ1-2
CDR3: CASSEPPGNSTDTQYF; DNA: TGTGCCAGCTCAGAGCCCCCAGGGAACAGCACAGATACGCAGTATTTT; D: -; size: few; V: TRBV18; J: TRBJ2-3
CDR3: CASSSTLAGANNEQFF; DNA: TGTGCCAGCAGCTCCACTTTAGCGGGGGCCAACAATGAGCAGTTCTTC; D: TRBD2; size: -; V: TRBV5-4; J: TRBJ2-1
CDR3: CASSIRYTGSGSEQYF; DNA: TGTGCCAGTAGTATCCGCTATACAGGGTCAGGTAGCGAGCAGTACTTC; D: -; size: -; V: TRBV19; J: TRBJ2-7
CDR3: CASSPAGRGPYGYTF; DNA: TGTGCCAGCAGTCCTGCGGGGAGGGGCCCTTATGGCTACACCTTC; D: -; size: -; V: TRBV6-5; J: TRBJ1-2
CDR3: CAWSAGNYGYTF; DNA: TGTGCCTGGAGTGCAGGGAACTATGGCTACACCTTC; D: -; size: few; V: TRBV30; J: TRBJ1-2
CDR3: CASSVAGAPGDTQYF; DNA: TGTGCCAGCAGCGTAGCTGGGGCCCCGGGAGATACGCAGTATTTT; D: -; size: -; V: TRBV9; J: TRBJ2-3
CDR3: CASSFRASGELFF; DNA: TGTGCCAGCAGCTTCAGGGCGTCCGGGGAGCTGTTTTTT; D: -; size: -; V: TRBV11-1; J: TRBJ2-2
CDR3: CASSPIAEPSYEQYF; DNA: TGTGCCAGCAGCCCGATAGCGGAGCCCTCCTACGAGCAGTACTTC; D: -; size: once; V: TRBV11-2; J: TRBJ2-7
CDR3: CASCESSGTNNEQFF; DNA: TGCGCCAGCTGCGAATCGTCCGGGACTAACAATGAGCAGTTCTTC; D: TRBD2; size: -; V: TRBV4-1; J: TRBJ2-1
CDR3: CASSVRDSRIEQFF; DNA: TGTGCCAGCAGCGTCCGGGACTCTCGTATTGAGCAGTTCTTC; D: -; size: -; V: TRBV9; J: TRBJ2-1
CDR3: CAWSVRQDTQYF; DNA: TGTGCCTGGAGTGTACGACAGGATACGCAGTATTTT; D: -; size: few; V: TRBV30; J: TRBJ2-3
CDR3: CASSNSGFNQPQHF; DNA: TGTGCCAGTAGTAATAGCGGATTCAATCAGCCCCAGCATTTT; D: -; size: -; V: TRBV19; J: TRBJ1-5
CDR3: CASGSRTSGTNRETQYF; DNA: TGTGCCAGCGGGAGCCGGACTAGCGGCACTAACAGGGAGACCCAGTACTTC; D: TRBD2; size: -; V: TRBV2; J: TRBJ2-5
CDR3: CASSLGGGASEKLFF; DNA: TGTGCCAGCAGCTTAGGAGGGGGCGCGAGTGAAAAACTGTTTTTT; D: TRBD1; size: -; V: TRBV7-9; J: TRBJ1-4
CDR3: CASRHRGDRVETQYF; DNA: TGCGCCAGCAGGCACAGGGGGGACCGGGTGGAGACCCAGTACTTC; D: TRBD1; size: -; V: TRBV10-1; J: TRBJ2-5
CDR3: CASSLYGGVRDTQYF; DNA: TGTGCCAGCAGCTTGTACGGAGGAGTCCGTGATACGCAGTATTTT; D: -; size: few; V: TRBV7-2; J: TRBJ2-3
CDR3: CSSSPVVNEQFF; DNA: TGTTCCAGCAGCCCAGTTGTCAATGAGCAGTTCTTC; D: -; size: -; V: TRBV7-9; J: TRBJ2-1
CDR3: CASSFRQGTQPQHF; DNA: TGTGCCAGCAGTTTCAGACAGGGGACTCAGCCCCAGCATTTT; D: TRBD1; size: -; V: TRBV6-1; J: TRBJ1-5
CDR3: CASSLRDNYEQYF; DNA: TGTGCCAGCAGCTTACGGGACAACTACGAGCAGTACTTC; D: -; size: -; V: TRBV7-9; J: TRBJ2-7
CDR3: CASRADRGRGVEQYF; DNA: TGTGCCAGCAGAGCTGACAGGGGGCGAGGTGTCGAGCAGTACTTC; D: TRBD1; size: once; V: TRBV2; J: TRBJ2-7
CDR3: CASSIGPLYGYTF; DNA: TGTGCCAGCAGTATCGGTCCTCTCTATGGCTACACCTTC; D: -; size: -; V: TRBV27; J: TRBJ1-2
CDR3: CARQGGSVEGELFF; DNA: TGTGCTCGACAGGGCGGGTCGGTCGAGGGGGAGCTGTTTTTT; D: TRBD1; size: -; V: TRBV30; J: TRBJ2-2
CDR3: CASSLVAGTSTDTQYF; DNA: TGTGCCAGCAGCCTAGTAGCGGGAACTAGCACAGATACGCAGTATTTT; D: TRBD2; size: -; V: TRBV7-8; J: TRBJ2-3